This T cell receptor (beta chain) was sequenced during a study of T cells in Graves' hyperthyroidism and ophthalmopathy. Study-level results: Most expanded thyroid clonotypes above 0.001 recurred in blood. Before onset, ophthalmopathy was predicted by the model a median approximately 6.5 months earlier.

This clonotype came up a few times. What it binds is not known. Amplified TCR beta CDR3 regions came from RNA transcripts. HTBI primers were used for first-round RT-PCR of the TCR CDR3. TCRdb independently ran MiXCR on the multiplex PCR reads; one entry per CDR3 protein. Here the sample spans more than 500,000 distinct CDR3 sequences, approximately 44% being singletons. Clinicians diagnosed patients from clinical symptoms, serum thyroxine and TRAb, thyroid ultrasound and orbital computed tomography. The sequence was obtained from an adult woman with Graves' disease, either hyperthyroidism or ophthalmopathy (not recorded which). The material sequenced was peripheral blood or thyroid tissue (not recorded which).

CDR3 protein: CATSRVQGARGNQPQHF. CDR3 in DNA: TGTGCCACCAGCAGAGTTCAGGGGGCGCGTGGCAATCAGCCCCAGCATTTT. This chain links TRBV15 with TRBJ1-5, with TRBD1 matching over 8 bases. The CDR3 runs to 17 residues. V was pared by 1 base and J by 2 bases, with 7 bases of the junction left unmatched. Looked up from germline, CDR1 is LNHNV and CDR2 is YYDKDF (reference sequence).